This TCR beta chain was sequenced in a study of response to subunit inactivated influenza vaccine. TCRdb re-called the RT-PCR reads through MiXCR, storing one row per CDR3 protein. This sample has almost 250,000 distinct CDR3 sequences; less than 15% occur once, and the top ten carry more than 7%. A word on this clonotype: Its specificity is unknown.

Study results and caveats: A suggestion made by the authors is that each seasonal influenza vaccination recruits few new T cells.

The sequencing used non-naive T cells sorted from PBMCs, collected less than 15 days before vaccination. This sequence was found in a man in his forties or fifties who received an inactivated influenza vaccine.

The CDR3 here is CASSGRDRFSTEQYF. In nucleotides, the CDR3 is TGTGCCAGCAGTGGGCGGGACCGATTTTCAACAGAGCAGTACTTC. The rearrangement uses TRBV2 and TRBJ2-7; the D gene is possibly TRBD2 (6 bases). From germline, CDR1 is SNHLY and CDR2 FYNNEI. V gave up 4 bases and J gave up 7 bases, with 20 bases separating them. The CDR3 runs 15 residues.